Below are 27 T cell receptor beta chains sequenced from a single sample in a study of OX40 agonist ivuxolimab in advanced cancers. This table comes from immunoSEQ multiplex PCR, and its TCRdb copy is limited to in-frame clones, with some not included. The table records 55,000 to 80,000 clones, about 90% of them present only once. The material sequenced was CD4+ or CD8+ T cells sorted from blood, taken in a trial of the OX40 agonist ivuxolimab. These receptors all stem from an adult with an advanced solid tumor such as melanoma, head and neck, liver or kidney cancer.

In this sample, this clone turned up a few times. This sequence joins TRBV19 and TRBJ1-5; TRBD1 might be the D (5 bases). Germline CDR1 LNHDA, CDR2 SQIVND (reference sequence). V dropped 1 base and J dropped 0 bases, with 10 bases sitting between them. The length of the CDR3 is 16 residues. CDR3 sequence: CASSIGGGYSNQPQHF. The DNA of the CDR3 is TGTGCCAGTAGTATAGGGGGCGGGTATAGCAATCAGCCCCAGCATTTT.

This chain joins TRBV11-2 and TRBJ2-3, with unresolved D. The CDR3 sequence is 13 residues long. Germline CDR1 is SGHAT and CDR2 is FQNNGV. V was cut by 5 bases and J by 4 bases, with 10 bases left in between. CDR3 DNA: TGTGCCAGCAGCCCCCCCCCAGCAGATACGCAGTATTTT. This codes for CASSPPPADTQYF.

The V gene is TRBV27, the J gene TRBJ1-5, with D possibly matching TRBD1 (5 bases). Trimming pared 5 bases from V and 5 bases from J, leaving 13 bases between. The CDR3 extends over 14 amino acids. Germline loops: CDR1 MNHEY, CDR2 SMNVEV (reference sequence). The CDR3 DNA is TGTGCCAGCAGTCCTCAGACAGTATATCAGCCCCAGCATTTT. Its protein product is CASSPQTVYQPQHF.

V usage is TRBV7-2 and J usage is TRBJ2-3; D is perhaps TRBD2 (5 bases). CDR3 size: 13 residues. The germline CDR1 and CDR2 sequences are SGHTA and FQGNSA. V shed 1 base and J shed 5 bases, with 7 bases lying between them. The CDR3: CASSLGEKDTQYF. CDR3 sequence (DNA): TGTGCCAGCAGCTTAGGGGAGAAAGATACGCAGTATTTT.

This chain links TRBV6-5 with TRBJ1-2; 7 bases line up with TRBD1. This CDR3 comprises 14 residues. The germline gives CDR1 MNHEY, CDR2 SVGAGI. The V gene end was trimmed by 5 bases and the J gene end by 5 bases; junction bases not matched to a gene: 8. The CDR3 coding sequence is TGTGCCAGCAGTGAACCGGGACAGAGATATGGCTACACCTTC. It codes for CASSEPGQRYGYTF.

This sequence joins TRBV10-1 and TRBJ2-7; 7 bases line up with TRBD2. Germline V gene lookup returns CDR1 WNHNN and CDR2 SYGVQD (reference sequence). The V and J ends lost 3 bases and 2 bases, in that order; junction bases with no gene match: 4. There are 14 residues in the CDR3. CDR3 sequence reads: CASSDGAGAYEQYF. The DNA for the CDR3 is TGCGCCAGCAGTGACGGGGCGGGGGCCTACGAGCAGTACTTC.

The chain employs TRBV5-1 and TRBJ2-7; D not certain. Per germline, CDR1 SGHRS and CDR2 YFSETQ. The germline V and J ends were trimmed by 4 bases and 3 bases, with 11 bases remaining between them. The CDR3 sequence is 13 residues long. The DNA for the CDR3 is TGCGCCAGCAGCAACGACACCTTCTACGAGCAGTACTTC. It specifies CASSNDTFYEQYF.

This chain uses TRBV4-2 with TRBJ2-1, with 8 positions matching TRBD2. This CDR3 has 16 residues. In germline, CDR1 is LGHNA, CDR2 YNFKEQ. V dropped 0 bases and J dropped 2; count of bases not matched to a gene: 3. CDR3 bases: TGTGCCAGCAGCCAAGAGCCGGGACTAGCCTACAATGAGCAGTTCTTC. Translation: CASSQEPGLAYNEQFF.

The chain joins TRBV29-1 to TRBJ2-1; 8 nucleotides line up with TRBD2. The CDR3 spans 14 residues. The germline V gene has CDR1 SQVTM and CDR2 ANQGSEA. J gave up 5 bases and V 7 bases, and 10 bases lay outside the gene matches. The CDR3 DNA follows: TGCAGCGCGGAGGTAGCGGGGTCTCACAATGAGCAGTTCTTC. This translates into CSAEVAGSHNEQFF.

The chain combines TRBV28 with TRBJ2-4, with D possibly being TRBD2 (7 bases). The CDR3 runs 14 residues. Germline CDR1 reads MDHEN; CDR2 reads SYDVKM. The germline V and J ends were trimmed by 4 bases and 2 bases, with 9 bases remaining between them. The CDR3 reads CASSWGGPKNIQYF. In DNA form, the CDR3 reads TGTGCCAGCAGTTGGGGGGGGCCCAAAAACATTCAGTACTTC.

The chain uses TRBV5-4 and TRBJ2-1, with 9 bases fitting TRBD2. The CDR3 has 15 amino acids. V was clipped by 0 bases and J by 8 bases; unmatched bases: 6. The V gene's germline CDR1 is SGHNT and CDR2 YYREEE (reference sequence). This CDR3 is CASSLGASGNDEQFF. As DNA, the CDR3 is TGTGCCAGCAGCTTGGGGGCTAGCGGGAACGATGAGCAGTTCTTC.

The chain carries TRBV29-1 and TRBJ2-2; 9 nucleotides align to TRBD1. V gave up 7 bases and J gave up 1 base; unmatched junction bases: 4. CDR3 size: 14 residues. CDR1 and CDR2 (germline): SQVTM, ANQGSEA. As DNA, the CDR3 is TGCAGCGCCACAGGGGGCGAGAACACCGGGGAGCTGTTTTTT. Amino acid sequence: CSATGGENTGELFF.

The chain links TRBV7-2 to TRBJ2-5; D unresolved. Germline CDR1 and CDR2: SGHTA and FQGNSA. The CDR3 extends over 14 amino acids. The V gene lost 5 bases and the J gene lost 3 bases, with 13 bases spanning the gap. The CDR3 reads CASSRNGKKETQYF. CDR3 in DNA: TGTGCCAGCAGCCGTAACGGTAAAAAAGAGACCCAGTACTTC.

The chain has TRBV6-1 and TRBJ1-1; 7 bases match TRBD1. Trimming cost V 8 bases and J 1 base; bases outside gene matches: 1. This CDR3 contains 12 residues. Germline V CDR1 and CDR2: MNHNS, SASEGT. CDR3 sequence reads: CASRTGNTEAFF. CDR3 DNA: TGTGCCAGCCGGACAGGGAACACTGAAGCTTTCTTT.

This chain uses TRBV5-5 with TRBJ1-4, with D possibly TRBD1 on 5 matching bases. The germline V gene encodes CDR1 SGHKS and CDR2 YYEKEE (reference sequence). This CDR3 region has 17 residues. The V end lost 4 bases, the J end lost 3 bases, and 19 bases lay between the germline ends. The CDR3 nucleotides are TGTGCCAGCAGCGGCTCAGGGAATAGGGCAGCTAATGAAAAACTGTTTTTT. Translating it yields CASSGSGNRAANEKLFF. The variable domain in full, completed from reference TRBV5-5 and TRBJ1-4, reads DAGVTQSPTHLIKTRGQQVTLRCSPISGHKSVSWYQQVLGQGPQFIFQYYEKEERGRGNFPDRFSARQFPNYSSELNVNALLLGDSALYLCASSGSGNRAANEKLFFGSGTQLSVL.

The chain combines TRBV25-1 with TRBJ2-1; 8 bases are shared with TRBD1. The CDR3 sequence is 15 residues long. J lost 8 bases, V lost 5 bases, and 11 bases had no gene match. Germline CDR1 MGHDK, CDR2 SYGVNS. CDR3 bases: TGTGCCAGCAGTAACGGAGGACAGGGATTTGATGAGCAGTTCTTC. The encoded protein is CASSNGGQGFDEQFF.

CDR3 protein: CASSETSGILYEQYF. CDR3 nucleotide sequence: TGTGCCAGCAGTGAAACTAGCGGGATACTTTACGAGCAGTACTTC. V gene TRBV6-1 combines with J gene TRBJ2-7, with 10 bases matching TRBD2. This CDR3 comprises 15 residues. Germline V gene lookup returns CDR1 MNHNS and CDR2 SASEGT. The trim removed 2 bases at V and 4 bases at J, leaving 5 bases unmatched.

The table lists this clone with a count of one. V and J are TRBV6-1 and TRBJ2-1; 9 bases are a match to TRBD2. The CDR3 consists of 16 residues. V was clipped by 1 base and J by 1 base; unmatched bases: 2. In germline, CDR1 is MNHNS, CDR2 SASEGT. CDR3 region: CASSEEAGGSYNEQFF. CDR3 bases: TGTGCCAGCAGTGAAGAGGCGGGAGGGTCCTACAATGAGCAGTTCTTC.

The chain joins TRBV7-9 to TRBJ2-7; perhaps TRBD2 as D (6 bases). The CDR3 loop spans 12 amino acids. Germline assignment: CDR1 SEHNR and CDR2 FQNEAQ (reference sequence). Trimming pared 5 bases from V and 3 bases from J, leaving 8 bases between. CDR3 nucleotides: TGTGCCAGCAGCGCGACTAGCTACGAGCAGTACTTC. Translating it yields CASSATSYEQYF.

Relative to its sample, this clone is medium-sized (0.01 to 0.1%). This sequence joins TRBV11-2 and TRBJ1-1; TRBD1 agrees at 11 bases. Germline CDR1 and CDR2: SGHAT and FQNNGV. The ends lost 5 bases at V and 4 bases at J; junction bases unmatched: 0. The CDR3 runs to 13 residues. CDR3 in amino acids: CASSGTGGTEAFF. CDR3 coding DNA: TGTGCCAGCAGCGGGACAGGGGGCACTGAAGCTTTCTTT.

The chain has TRBV5-1 and TRBJ1-4; 9 bases are shared with TRBD1. Germline lookup yields CDR1 SGHRS and CDR2 YFSETQ. J lost 7 bases, V lost 2 bases, and 9 bases had no gene match. The CDR3 totals 16 residues. The CDR3 DNA reads TGCGCCAGCAGCTTTACCGGGACAGGGAGAGGTGAAAAACTGTTTTTT. Encoded protein: CASSFTGTGRGEKLFF. The whole variable domain, remainder taken from reference TRBV5-1 and TRBJ1-4, is KAGVTQTPRYLIKTRGQQVTLSCSPISGHRSVSWYQQTPGQGLQFLFEYFSETQRNKGNFPGRFSGRQFSNSRSEMNVSTLELGDSALYLCASSFTGTGRGEKLFFGSGTQLSVL.

The V and J genes are TRBV19 and TRBJ2-7; D not certain. Germline lookup yields CDR1 LNHDA and CDR2 SQIVND (reference sequence). V lost 0 bases to trimming and J lost 7 bases, with 13 bases between them. The CDR3 length is 14 residues. The CDR3 spells CASSIDHHSPEQYF. Here the CDR3 DNA reads TGTGCCAGTAGTATAGATCATCACAGCCCTGAGCAGTACTTC.

This chain uses TRBV6-1 with TRBJ2-7; TRBD1 matches at 8 bases. The CDR3 contains 16 residues. Trimming took 2 bases from V and 4 from J; bases not matched to a gene: 10. Germline assignment: CDR1 MNHNS and CDR2 SASEGT. The CDR3 nucleotides read TGTGCCAGCAGTGAATCTTTGACAGGGGTCCTGTACGAGCAGTACTTC. This gives the protein CASSESLTGVLYEQYF.

The rearrangement uses TRBV11-2 and TRBJ2-5, with D possibly TRBD1 on 6 matching bases. The ends were cut back, 2 bases at V and 5 bases at J, with 9 bases in the middle. The germline CDR1 and CDR2 sequences are SGHAT and FQNNGV. This CDR3 is built from 13 residues. This CDR3 is CASSLQGPETQYF. CDR3 nucleotides: TGTGCCAGCAGCTTACAGGGGCCGGAGACCCAGTACTTC.

The genes are TRBV19 and TRBJ2-1, with 8 bases matching TRBD2. Trimming removed 6 bases from V and 9 bases from J; junction bases left unmatched: 7. There are 13 residues in the CDR3. Germline loops: CDR1 LNHDA, CDR2 SQIVND (reference sequence). The CDR3 bases are TGTGCCAGTAGCGGGAGGGCCGGGGGTGAGCAGTTCTTC. It is translated as CASSGRAGGEQFF. Full variable domain (remainder filled in from reference TRBV19 and TRBJ2-1): DGGITQSPKYLFRKEGQNVTLSCEQNLNHDAMYWYRQDPGQGLRLIYYSQIVNDFQKGDIAEGYSVSREKKESFPLTVTSAQKNPTAFYLCASSGRAGGEQFFGPGTRLTVL.

This clone was recorded once. V is TRBV28 and J is TRBJ1-5; no clear D gene. The CDR3 is made up of 12 amino acids. V was shortened by 7 bases and J by 7 bases, with 11 bases between the two germline ends. Looked up from germline, CDR1 is MDHEN and CDR2 is SYDVKM. The CDR3 DNA sequence: TGTGCCAGCAACTCGGGGAAACAGCCCCAGCATTTT. It yields the protein CASNSGKQPQHF.

The chain carries TRBV5-1 and TRBJ2-7; D unclear. Trimming removed 0 bases from V and 7 bases from J, with 14 bases in between. Germline CDR1 is SGHRS and CDR2 is YFSETQ. The CDR3 is made up of 14 amino acids. The CDR3 loop is CASSLGGPINEQYF. For the CDR3, the DNA is TGCGCCAGCAGCTTGGGTGGACCGATAAATGAGCAGTACTTC. Looking up the rest from reference TRBV5-1 and TRBJ2-7 gives the full variable domain: KAGVTQTPRYLIKTRGQQVTLSCSPISGHRSVSWYQQTPGQGLQFLFEYFSETQRNKGNFPGRFSGRQFSNSRSEMNVSTLELGDSALYLCASSLGGPINEQYFGPGTRLTVT.